This T cell receptor (beta chain) was identified in a study of CXCR3-negative and CXCR3-positive naive CD8 T cells. Study conclusions and caveats: Comparably high diversity marked both naive subsets, whereas memory CD8+ cells had much lower diversity. Comparison of naive cells showed more hydrophobic TRB CDR3s in CXCR3-positive than in CXCR3-negative naive cells. The naive subsets expressed comparable surface CD5, and the authors inferred TCR strength from TRB CDR3 properties. Cryopreserved cells partially lost CXCR3 expression, and fresh PBMCs were used in most assays.

With respect to this clonotype: What it binds is not known.

Per CD8+ T cell subset, triplicate sorts of approximately 290,000 cells each were done. CDR3 length: 14 residues. All TRB cDNA libraries came from 5' RACE performed with UMI labels. From the 5' RACE reads, TCRdb lists one entry per CDR3 protein and no DNA. Its clone listing holds some 150,000 distinct CDR3 sequences. Sequencing was done on a sample of naive CXCR3+ CD8+ T cells from blood. Subset given: CD45RO-CCR7+CD27+CD95- naive CD8+ T cells expressing CXCR3 (TNR3+). The V gene is TRBV12-3 or TRBV12-4, the J gene TRBJ1-2; as DNA is missing, the TRBD1 call by TCRdb cannot be tested. The TCR originated in a human donor in good health. Some clones in this sample may be carry-over from other donors' samples. CDR3 protein: CASSFGGHNYGYTF.